A selection of T cell receptor beta chains follows, all from one sample in a study of shared clonotypes between healthy human individuals. Produced via immunoSEQ multiplex PCR; TCRdb's table is partial and in-frame only. Counted here are 2 million to 2.5 million clones, approximately 94% occurring once; the ten biggest clones make up approximately 0.36%. The sample taken for sequencing was naive CD4+ T cells from PBMCs. Receptors were obtained from a man aged 18 to 30 in good health. Some clones in this sample may be carry-over from other donors' samples. Each CDR3 is given with its conserved first and last residue. The order of the fields is D gene, clone size, J gene, V gene, CDR3 protein, CDR3 DNA. D genes are given only for firm matches. Some rows mark clone size as missing; the rest say once, few, many or name a class of expanded clone.

D: -
size: -
J: TRBJ2-1
V: TRBV7-2
CDR3: CASSLEGVFSSYNEQFF
DNA: TGTGCCAGCAGCTTAGAGGGCGTTTTCAGCTCCTACAATGAGCAGTTCTTC

D: -
size: -
J: TRBJ1-3
V: TRBV6-1
CDR3: CASSEVQTTGNTIYF
DNA: TGTGCCAGCAGTGAAGTTCAGACAACTGGAAACACCATATATTTT

D: -
size: -
J: TRBJ1-1
V: TRBV5-1
CDR3: CASSSQGNTEAFF
DNA: TGCGCCAGCAGCTCTCAAGGGAACACTGAAGCTTTCTTT

D: -
size: -
J: TRBJ1-1
V: TRBV6-1
CDR3: CASSEGYTEAFF
DNA: TGTGCCAGCAGTGAAGGGTACACTGAAGCTTTCTTT

D: TRBD2
size: -
J: TRBJ2-1
V: TRBV28
CDR3: CASSFRAGLAGGEQFF
DNA: TGTGCCAGCAGTTTTCGGGCAGGACTAGCGGGAGGTGAGCAGTTCTTC

D: -
size: -
J: TRBJ1-2
V: TRBV2
CDR3: CASRGDASNYGYTF
DNA: TGTGCCAGCAGGGGAGACGCATCTAACTATGGCTACACCTTC

D: -
size: few
J: TRBJ1-1
V: TRBV10-3
CDR3: CAIRGSPDTEAFF
DNA: TGTGCCATCCGGGGGTCGCCGGACACTGAAGCTTTCTTT

D: -
size: -
J: TRBJ2-2
V: TRBV13
CDR3: CASSLVAGNTGELFF
DNA: TGTGCCAGCAGCTTAGTGGCAGGAAACACCGGGGAGCTGTTTTTT

D: -
size: -
J: TRBJ2-4
V: TRBV28
CDR3: CASTLAGAAKNIQYF
DNA: TGTGCCAGCACCCTGGCTGGGGCGGCCAAAAACATTCAGTACTTC

D: -
size: -
J: TRBJ2-1
V: TRBV19
CDR3: CASRTQEVSYNEQFF
DNA: TGTGCCAGTAGGACACAGGAGGTCTCCTACAATGAGCAGTTCTTC

D: TRBD1
size: -
J: TRBJ1-1
V: TRBV7-8
CDR3: CASKGTDEAFF
DNA: TGTGCCAGCAAGGGGACAGATGAAGCTTTCTTT

D: TRBD1
size: -
J: TRBJ2-3
V: TRBV9
CDR3: CASRPTGQITDTQYF
DNA: TGTGCCAGCAGGCCTACGGGACAGATCACAGATACGCAGTATTTT

D: -
size: -
J: TRBJ1-3
V: TRBV7-3
CDR3: CASSPSTGTGNTIYF
DNA: TGTGCCAGCAGCCCGTCCACAGGGACCGGAAACACCATATATTTT

D: TRBD1
size: -
J: TRBJ2-7
V: TRBV4-1
CDR3: CASSQVKFWDRGQYEQYF
DNA: TGCGCCAGCAGCCAAGTAAAGTTTTGGGACAGGGGGCAATACGAGCAGTACTTC

D: -
size: -
J: TRBJ2-1
V: TRBV5-1
CDR3: CASSLGSSTPSYNEQFF
DNA: TGCGCCAGCAGCTTGGGTTCGAGCACACCGTCCTACAATGAGCAGTTCTTC

D: TRBD1
size: -
J: TRBJ2-1
V: TRBV18
CDR3: CASSPDRGSGHEQFF
DNA: TGTGCCAGCTCACCCGACAGGGGGAGCGGACATGAGCAGTTCTTC

D: -
size: -
J: TRBJ2-6
V: TRBV7-2
CDR3: CASSRGSGANVLTF
DNA: TGTGCCAGCAGCAGGGGCTCTGGGGCCAACGTCCTGACTTTC

D: -
size: -
J: TRBJ2-7
V: TRBV28
CDR3: CASSLLGRDAYEQYF
DNA: TGTGCCAGCAGTTTATTAGGCAGGGACGCCTACGAGCAGTACTTC

D: TRBD2
size: -
J: TRBJ2-3
V: TRBV28
CDR3: CASSYQTSTHTDTQYF
DNA: TGTGCCAGCAGTTACCAGACTAGCACTCACACAGATACGCAGTATTTT

D: TRBD1
size: -
J: TRBJ1-3
V: TRBV11-2
CDR3: CASSSSGTGGNTIYF
DNA: TGTGCCAGCAGCTCCTCCGGGACAGGGGGAAACACCATATATTTT

D: TRBD2
size: -
J: TRBJ2-3
V: TRBV19
CDR3: CASSREGGTDTQYF
DNA: TGTGCCAGTAGTCGGGAGGGCGGCACAGATACGCAGTATTTT

D: -
size: once
J: TRBJ1-2
V: TRBV6-5
CDR3: CASSYSMGPGGYTF
DNA: TGTGCCAGCAGTTACTCGATGGGCCCCGGAGGCTACACCTTC

D: -
size: -
J: TRBJ2-1
V: TRBV2
CDR3: CASTQDSLNEQFF
DNA: TGTGCCAGCACCCAGGACAGTCTCAATGAGCAGTTCTTC

D: -
size: -
J: TRBJ1-1
V: TRBV5-1
CDR3: CASSRTANTEAFF
DNA: TGCGCCAGCAGCAGGACAGCGAACACTGAAGCTTTCTTT

D: -
size: -
J: TRBJ2-7
V: TRBV7-2
CDR3: CASSLWGREYEQYF
DNA: TGTGCCAGCAGCTTATGGGGGCGGGAGTACGAGCAGTACTTC

D: -
size: -
J: TRBJ1-2
V: TRBV7-8
CDR3: CASSLGPPGYYGYTF
DNA: TGTGCCAGCAGCTTAGGCCCTCCGGGGTACTATGGCTACACCTTC

D: TRBD2
size: -
J: TRBJ2-2
V: TRBV5-1
CDR3: CASSFLAGEVAGELFF
DNA: TGCGCCAGCAGCTTCCTAGCGGGAGAGGTGGCCGGGGAGCTGTTTTTT

D: -
size: -
J: TRBJ1-5
V: TRBV7-2
CDR3: CASSWDIDQPQHF
DNA: TGTGCCAGCAGCTGGGACATTGATCAGCCCCAGCATTTT

D: -
size: -
J: TRBJ2-1
V: TRBV9
CDR3: CASSVDPTYNEQFF
DNA: TGTGCCAGCAGCGTAGACCCTACCTACAATGAGCAGTTCTTC

D: TRBD2
size: -
J: TRBJ2-3
V: TRBV6-4
CDR3: CASTPKIGRPLVTDTQYF
DNA: TGTGCCAGCACCCCGAAGATCGGGAGGCCCTTAGTCACAGATACGCAGTATTTT

D: -
size: -
J: TRBJ1-2
V: TRBV7-2
CDR3: CASSADDYGYTF
DNA: TGTGCCAGCAGCGCAGACGACTATGGCTACACCTTC

D: TRBD1
size: -
J: TRBJ1-1
V: TRBV5-6
CDR3: CASSPGTGRAFF
DNA: TGTGCCAGCAGCCCTGGGACAGGTAGAGCTTTCTTT

D: -
size: -
J: TRBJ2-7
V: TRBV27
CDR3: CASSLSGTRSYEQYF
DNA: TGTGCCAGCAGTTTATCAGGTACCCGCTCCTACGAGCAGTACTTC

D: -
size: -
J: TRBJ2-7
V: TRBV5-1
CDR3: CASFGSSCEQYF
DNA: TGCGCCAGCTTTGGTAGCTCCTGCGAGCAGTACTTC

D: TRBD2
size: once
J: TRBJ2-1
V: TRBV4-1
CDR3: CASSPKTSGRSHNEQFF
DNA: TGCGCCAGCAGCCCTAAGACTAGCGGGAGATCCCACAATGAGCAGTTCTTC

D: -
size: few
J: TRBJ1-5
V: TRBV30
CDR3: CAWSETGTTNQPQHF
DNA: TGTGCCTGGAGTGAAACTGGAACGACCAATCAGCCCCAGCATTTT

D: -
size: -
J: TRBJ1-1
V: TRBV19
CDR3: CASSIGRGTEAFF
DNA: TGTGCCAGTAGTATAGGGAGGGGCACTGAAGCTTTCTTT

D: -
size: -
J: TRBJ2-1
V: TRBV7-2
CDR3: CASSRRGLHNEQFF
DNA: TGTGCCAGCAGCCGGCGGGGCCTACACAATGAGCAGTTCTTC

D: TRBD1
size: -
J: TRBJ2-7
V: TRBV28
CDR3: CAIRLTGEAYEQYF
DNA: TGTGCCATTAGACTAACAGGGGAAGCGTACGAGCAGTACTTC

D: -
size: -
J: TRBJ1-3
V: TRBV9
CDR3: CASSVGGPGNTIYF
DNA: TGTGCCAGCAGCGTAGGGGGGCCTGGAAACACCATATATTTT

D: -
size: once
J: TRBJ1-1
V: TRBV18
CDR3: CASSPDLGARGTEAFF
DNA: TGTGCCAGCTCACCGGACTTGGGGGCGCGGGGCACTGAAGCTTTCTTT

D: TRBD1
size: -
J: TRBJ1-4
V: TRBV2
CDR3: CASRYRGGNEKLFF
DNA: TGTGCCAGCAGGTACAGGGGAGGTAATGAAAAACTGTTTTTT

D: -
size: -
J: TRBJ2-2
V: TRBV6-1
CDR3: CAGRGRSTGELFF
DNA: TGTGCCGGGCGGGGGCGAAGCACCGGGGAGCTGTTTTTT

D: TRBD2
size: -
J: TRBJ2-7
V: TRBV5-1
CDR3: CASSPRWGRDSSSYEQYF
DNA: TGCGCCAGCAGCCCAAGATGGGGGAGGGATTCAAGCTCCTACGAGCAGTACTTC

D: TRBD2
size: -
J: TRBJ2-7
V: TRBV7-3
CDR3: CASSLGGLAGSEQYF
DNA: TGTGCCAGCAGCTTAGGGGGACTAGCGGGAAGCGAGCAGTACTTC

D: TRBD2
size: -
J: TRBJ2-7
V: TRBV2
CDR3: CASSETGRGESEQYF
DNA: TGTGCCAGCAGTGAAACGGGACGGGGGGAAAGCGAGCAGTACTTC

D: TRBD2
size: -
J: TRBJ2-7
V: TRBV11-2
CDR3: CASSSGLVSYEQYF
DNA: TGTGCCAGCAGCTCGGGACTAGTCTCCTACGAGCAGTACTTC

D: TRBD2
size: once
J: TRBJ2-5
V: TRBV11-2
CDR3: CASSLIRLAGVGETQYF
DNA: TGTGCCAGCAGCTTAATAAGGCTAGCGGGAGTTGGGGAGACCCAGTACTTC